This T cell receptor (beta chain) stems from a study of blood T cell repertoires in COVID-19. Across the study: The origin of the acute and convalescent COVID-19 samples was the United States, Italy and Spain. T cells, B-cell-depleted T cells, or PBMCs supplied cDNA or gDNA.

Germline CDR1 reads SNHLY; CDR2 reads FYNNEI. The length of the CDR3 is 15 residues. Between the trimmed V and J ends, which lost 6 bases and 3 bases, there was a span of 17 bases. A single count supports this clone. In the source study's methods: Amplifying reference gene primers gave estimates of nucleated cell counts. The repertoire was sequenced with immunoSEQ multiplex PCR; TCRdb's copy has only in-frame clones and lacks some. The V and J calls and clone size were taken over from that table, and D and trimming were inferred from the DNA. The table has 120,000 or so clones, 75% to 90% seen once; the top ten hold approximately 1.8%.

The source is a man between 65 and 85 years old with acute or convalescent COVID-19. The chain joins TRBV2 to TRBJ1-1; D possibly corresponds to TRBD1 (6 bases). The material sequenced was peripheral blood. The CDR3 loop is CASSLNRASYTEAFF. The CDR3 DNA reads as TGTGCCAGCAGCCTAAACAGGGCGAGTTACACTGAAGCTTTCTTT.